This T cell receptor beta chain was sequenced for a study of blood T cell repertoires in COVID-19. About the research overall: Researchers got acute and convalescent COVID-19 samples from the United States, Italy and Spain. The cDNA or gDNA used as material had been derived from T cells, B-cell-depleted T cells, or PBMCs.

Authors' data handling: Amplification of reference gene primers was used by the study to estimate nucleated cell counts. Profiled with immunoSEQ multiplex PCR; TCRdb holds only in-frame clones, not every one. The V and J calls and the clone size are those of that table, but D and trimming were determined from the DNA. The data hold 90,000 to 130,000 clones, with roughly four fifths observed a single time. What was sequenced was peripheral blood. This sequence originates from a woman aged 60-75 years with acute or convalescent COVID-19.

For the CDR3, the DNA is TGCGCCAGCAGCCAAGAGCCTTTTCGGGGGAACTATGGCTACACCTTC. Amino acids: CASSQEPFRGNYGYTF. V usage is TRBV4-3 and J usage is TRBJ1-2; possible D gene TRBD1, 5 bases. The CDR3 length is 16 residues. Trimming stripped 0 bases from V and 2 bases from J, with 13 bases between. CDR1 and CDR2 (germline): LGHNA, YSLEER.